Presented here are 6 T cell receptor beta chains from one specimen sequenced in a study of draining lymph node invasion in breast cancer. The CD4+ CD45RA- CD25high gate defined the sorted memory regulatory T cells. In TCRdb, the bulk RNA-seq reads were re-called with MiXCR into one record per CDR3 protein. The data contain some 2,900 distinct CDR3 sequences, around 70% of them singletons. What was sequenced was sorted memory Tregs from a lymph node. The receptor source for this set is a female donor with luminal breast cancer.

The chain links TRBV4-3 to TRBJ2-2; D ambiguous. This CDR3 spans 15 amino acids. Germline CDR1 and CDR2: LGHNA and YSLEER. V lost 0 bases and J lost 0, with 5 bases in between. The CDR3 loop reads CASSQDFANTGELFF. CDR3 in DNA: TGCGCCAGCAGCCAAGACTTCGCGAACACCGGGGAGCTGTTTTTT.

The chain recombines TRBV7-2 with TRBJ2-5; D is uncertain. The CDR3 contains 13 residues. The V end lost 1 base, the J end lost 5 bases, and 8 bases lay between the germline ends. The V gene's germline CDR1 is SGHTA and CDR2 FQGNSA. CDR3 amino acids: CASSLGVTETQYF. The CDR3 DNA reads TGTGCCAGCAGCTTAGGAGTGACGGAGACCCAGTACTTC.

This clonotype has only a few counts. The J gene is TRBJ1-1, the V gene TRBV10-3; TRBD1 is a possible D gene (6 bases). The CDR3 is made up of 13 amino acids. Germline V lookup: CDR1 ENHRY, CDR2 SYGVKD. V lost 7 bases, J lost 3 bases, and 12 bases lay in between. In DNA, the CDR3 is TGTGCCATCATGACCAACAGGGACACTGAAGCTTTCTTT. As protein: CAIMTNRDTEAFF.

The chain carries TRBV20-1 and TRBJ1-1, with a possible D match to TRBD1 (5 bases). V lost 6 bases and J 4 bases, leaving 15 bases between the germline ends. From germline, CDR1 is DFQATT and CDR2 SNEGSKA (reference sequence). CDR3 length: 13 residues. The CDR3 region has the DNA TGCAGTGCCCCGGCCCGGGACTCCACTGAAGCTTTCTTT. The encoded protein is CSAPARDSTEAFF.

This clonotype has only a few counts. The chain joins TRBV7-9 to TRBJ2-7; D is unclear. Germline CDR1 SEHNR, CDR2 FQNEAQ (reference sequence). The CDR3 runs 12 residues. The V gene lost 4 bases and the J gene lost 5 bases, with 9 bases spanning the gap. CDR3 amino acids: CASSSPIHEQYF. The CDR3 region has the DNA TGTGCCAGCAGCTCCCCCATCCACGAGCAGTACTTC.

The CDR3: CASSLRRGGYTDTQYF. The CDR3 DNA follows: TGTGCCAGCAGCTTAAGGCGCGGGGGTTACACAGATACGCAGTATTTT. The chain uses TRBV7-2 and TRBJ2-3; 7 nucleotides align to TRBD2. Losses at the gene ends were 2 bases for V and 2 bases for J; bases not matched to a gene: 7. The CDR3 is 16 residues long. Germline V gene sequence: CDR1 SGHTA, CDR2 FQGNSA.